The 16 T cell receptor beta chains in this list originate from one sample, sequenced in a study of read filtering for tumor transcriptome and immune sequencing. From approximately 400 ng of RNA, a library with molecular barcoded alpha/delta and beta/gamma adaptors was made. In TCRdb, the reads were re-called with MiXCR into one record per CDR3 protein. Found here are about 93,000 distinct CDR3 sequences, roughly 21% of them singletons; the top ten hold about an eighth. The material sequenced was a population of CD138-negative cells sorted from bone marrow. These receptors all stem from a donor at least 40 years old with multiple myeloma.

The table lists this clonotype with a count of one. A much larger clone differs by one base, so this may be a read error. The chain combines TRBV5-1 with TRBJ2-7; a weak D match, TRBD1 (7 bases). The V gene's germline CDR1 is SGHRS and CDR2 YFSETQ. The CDR3 totals 14 residues. CDR3 protein: CVSSLQGGLYEQYF. Written as DNA, the CDR3 is TGCGTCAGCAGCTTGCAGGGGGGACTTTACGAGCAGTACTTC.

In regard to this clonotype: One end of the junction does not line up with germline, which may come from a read error. The chain carries TRBV7-7 and TRBJ1-5; D not certain. This CDR3 contains 14 residues. The germline V gene has CDR1 SSHAT and CDR2 FNYEAQ (reference sequence). CDR3 loop: CASSPPFGVQPQHF. Written as DNA, the CDR3 is TGTGCTAGCAGCCCGCCGTTCGGGGTTCAGCCCCAGCATTTT. The full variable domain, with the rest looked up from reference TRBV7-7 and TRBJ1-5, is GAGVSQSPRYKVTKRGQDVTLRCDPISSHATLYWYQQALGQGPEFLTYFNYEAQPDKSGLPSDRFSAERPEGSISTLTIQRTEQRDSAMYRCASSPPFGVQPQHFGDGTRLSIL.

This clonotype showed up just a few times. This rearrangement joins TRBV11-2 to TRBJ2-1; 9 bases fit TRBD1. CDR1 is SGHAT and CDR2 is FQNNGV in the germline V gene. The V gene end was trimmed by 6 bases and the J gene end by 5 bases; junction bases not matched to a gene: 8. This CDR3 spans 15 amino acids. As DNA, the CDR3 is TGTGCCAGCAGAACCGGACAGGGGTCCAACAATGAGCAGTTCTTC. It translates to CASRTGQGSNNEQFF.

This clonotype was counted at least ten times. The chain uses TRBV29-1 and TRBJ2-7, with 7 bases lining up with TRBD1. The CDR3 covers 13 residues. With 8 bases clipped from V and 2 bases from J, the junction kept 9 bases outside the gene matches. In germline, CDR1 is SQVTM, CDR2 ANQGSEA. DNA of the CDR3: TGCAGCATAAGGACAGGCCCACCCTACGAGCAGTACTTC. This encodes CSIRTGPPYEQYF.

This clonotype was seen at least ten times. The V call is TRBV19, the J call TRBJ2-7; unclear D gene. Germline CDR1 and CDR2: LNHDA and SQIVND (reference sequence). V gave up 7 bases and J gave up 3 bases, with 7 bases separating them. CDR3 length equals 11 residues. CDR3 in DNA: TGTGCCAGTACAGATTTCTACGAGCAGTACTTC. Amino acid sequence: CASTDFYEQYF.

This clonotype was observed a few times. The rearrangement links TRBV7-3 to TRBJ2-3, with no clear D. Trimming cost V 1 base and J 4 bases, with 6 bases left between them. Germline CDR1 reads SGHTA; CDR2 reads FQGTGA. The CDR3 length is 13 residues. In nucleotides, the CDR3 is TGTGCCAGCAGCTTAATGGGGTCAGATACGCAGTATTTT. Translation: CASSLMGSDTQYF.

The chain employs TRBV5-1 and TRBJ1-1; no firm D call. Trimming took 4 bases from V and 1 from J, leaving 11 bases between them. There are 14 residues in the CDR3. Per the germline V gene, CDR1 is SGHRS and CDR2 is YFSETQ. CDR3 coding DNA: TGCGCCAGCAGCCCTCAGACTTCGAACACTGAAGCTTTCTTT. Translation: CASSPQTSNTEAFF.

A note on this clonotype: With a much larger clone just one base away, this may be a read error. The chain recombines TRBV4-1 with TRBJ2-1, with D possibly being TRBD1 or TRBD2 (5 bases each). Trimming removed 2 bases at V and 8 bases at J, with 16 bases between. The CDR3 runs to 15 residues. The germline CDR1 and CDR2 sequences are MGHRA and YSYEKL. The CDR3 sequence is CASSQTEVRDDEQFF. The CDR3 DNA reads as TGCGCCAGCAGCCAAACGGAGGTTCGGGACGATGAGCAGTTCTTC.

Many counts were recorded for this clonotype. The genes are TRBV2 and TRBJ1-1; D possibly corresponds to TRBD1 (6 bases). V was shortened by 4 bases and J by 7 bases, with 19 bases between the two germline ends. Germline CDR1 and CDR2: SNHLY and FYNNEI. The CDR3 is 15 amino acids. The CDR3 protein is CASSVQQGKVGEAFF. DNA of the CDR3: TGTGCCAGCAGTGTTCAACAGGGCAAAGTGGGTGAAGCTTTCTTT.

CDR3 in DNA: TGTGCCAGCAGACCCGGACCCTTAGGAGGCTACACCTTC. This codes for CASRPGPLGGYTF. V gene TRBV2 combines with J gene TRBJ1-2; D gene ambiguous. V was shortened by 6 bases and J by 8 bases, with 16 bases between the two germline ends. Germline CDR1 SNHLY, CDR2 FYNNEI. The CDR3 covers 13 residues.

As concerns this clonotype: One end of the junction fails to match germline, which may point to a read error. V usage is TRBV20-1 and J usage is TRBJ1-1; D perhaps matches TRBD1 (5 bases). The CDR3 loop spans 14 amino acids. Germline assignment: CDR1 DFQATT and CDR2 SNEGSKA (reference sequence). In DNA, the CDR3 is TGCAGTGCCACCCTCGGGACTCCGAACACTGAAGCTCTCTTT. It specifies CSATLGTPNTEALF.

This clonotype was counted many times. The chain combines TRBV29-1 with TRBJ2-1; TRBD2 agrees at 13 bases. CDR1 SQVTM and CDR2 ANQGSEA come from the germline V gene. There are 14 residues in the CDR3. Losses at the gene ends were 6 bases for V and 9 bases for J; bases not matched to a gene: 8. CDR3 nucleotides: TGCAGCGTGAGACTAGCGGGGGGTTCAGGTGAGCAGTTCTTC. Its protein product is CSVRLAGGSGEQFF.

To note about this clonotype: It is likely a read error, because the conserved phenylalanine at the end of the CDR3 is missing. The V gene is TRBV29-1, the J gene TRBJ1-3; D gene ambiguous. Germline V gene sequence: CDR1 SQVTM, CDR2 ANQGSEA. The CDR3 runs to 11 residues. Trimming shortened V by 3 bases and J by 4 bases, and 4 bases separated the two germline ends. Here the CDR3 reads CSVDRGNTIYS. As DNA, the CDR3 is TGCAGCGTTGATCGGGGAAACACCATATATTCT.

The chain recombines TRBV5-1 with TRBJ2-1; D is undetermined. CDR3 length: 13 amino acids. V was pared by 4 bases and J by 4 bases, with 9 bases between. CDR1 and CDR2 from the germline V gene are SGHRS and YFSETQ. CDR3 DNA sequence: TGCGCCAGCAGCATTGGTCAGTACAATGAGCAGTTCTTC. It specifies CASSIGQYNEQFF.

In this sample, this clonotype turned up many times. V usage is TRBV19 and J usage is TRBJ2-2; 7 bases fit TRBD1. Losses at the gene ends were 6 bases for V and 0 bases for J; bases not matched to a gene: 1. Germline V gene lookup returns CDR1 LNHDA and CDR2 SQIVND (reference sequence). The length of the CDR3 is 14 residues. The CDR3: CASRGTANTGELFF. As DNA, the CDR3 is TGTGCCAGTAGGGGGACAGCGAACACCGGGGAGCTGTTTTTT.

This chain joins TRBV11-2 and TRBJ2-5; D is unresolved. V was pared by 2 bases and J by 2 bases, with 9 bases between. Germline loops: CDR1 SGHAT, CDR2 FQNNGV. This CDR3 comprises 14 residues. CDR3 nucleotides: TGTGCCAGCAGCTTAACTCCACAGCAAGAGACCCAGTACTTC. Its translation is CASSLTPQQETQYF.